This is a list of T cell receptor beta chains from one sample in a study of high-grade serous ovarian cancer treatment subgroups. Produced via immunoSEQ multiplex PCR; TCRdb's table is partial and in-frame only. This sample has several thousand clones, with 80% to 90% found just once. Source material: tumor tissue. The receptors here all came from a human donor with high-grade serous ovarian cancer. Both conserved end residues are part of each CDR3. The D gene is left open where the match is weak. Expanded clones get a size class; other rows say once, few or many, or leave the size out.

v_gene	abundance	d_gene	j_gene	CDR3aa	CDR3nt
TRBV30	NA	TRBD1	TRBJ1-5	CAWTDRGDQPQHF	TGTGCCTGGACCGACAGGGGAGACCAGCCCCAGCATTTT
TRBV15	NA	NA	TRBJ2-5	CATSPSRQAQETQYF	TGTGCCACCAGCCCCTCTCGACAAGCCCAAGAGACCCAGTACTTC
TRBV5-1	few	NA	TRBJ2-2	CASSLADGAPEELFF	TGCGCCAGCAGCTTGGCGGACGGCGCACCGGAGGAGCTGTTTTTT
TRBV15	NA	NA	TRBJ2-2	CATSPGGRVTTGELFF	TGTGCCACCAGCCCCGGAGGCAGGGTCACAACCGGGGAGCTGTTTTTT
TRBV5-1	NA	TRBD1	TRBJ2-5	CASSPAGQGGTWEQYF	TGCGCCAGCAGCCCGGCGGGACAGGGGGGAACTTGGGAGCAGTACTTC
TRBV2	NA	NA	TRBJ2-7	CASSDWGSYEQYF	TGTGCCAGCAGTGATTGGGGCAGCTACGAGCAGTACTTC
TRBV7-3	NA	TRBD1	TRBJ2-3	CARTGADTQYF	TGTGCCCGAACAGGGGCAGATACGCAGTATTTT
TRBV19	NA	NA	TRBJ1-2	CASSQTFGRKNYGYTF	TGTGCCAGTAGTCAGACTTTCGGGAGGAAGAACTATGGCTACACCTTC
TRBV19	NA	TRBD1	TRBJ1-1	CASIRGDRIYTEAFF	TGTGCCAGTATCCGAGGGGACAGGATATACACTGAAGCTTTCTTT
TRBV19	NA	NA	TRBJ1-1	CASSIPGVNTEAFF	TGTGCCAGTAGTATTCCCGGGGTTAACACTGAAGCTTTCTTT
TRBV4-1	NA	NA	TRBJ2-2	CASSQEVPGELFF	TGCGCCAGCAGCCAAGAAGTGCCCGGGGAGCTGTTTTTT
TRBV28	NA	NA	TRBJ2-5	CASSTLGQGKETQYF	TGTGCCAGCAGTACCCTAGGGCAGGGAAAAGAGACCCAGTACTTC
TRBV14	NA	NA	TRBJ1-6	CASSQEVGGSPLHF	TGTGCCAGCAGCCAAGAGGTGGGGGGTTCACCCCTCCACTTT
TRBV27	NA	NA	TRBJ1-4	CASRSGGGGYNEKLFF	TGTGCCAGCAGGTCGGGGGGCGGGGGGTACAATGAAAAACTGTTTTTT
TRBV30	NA	NA	TRBJ1-2	CAWSTGTSGGYTF	TGTGCCTGGAGTACCGGGACATCAGGGGGCTACACCTTC